This T cell receptor (beta chain) was documented in a study of a mutant IDH1 vaccine in newly diagnosed glioma. The wider study: Treated patients had a mean age of 40.4 years and a sex split that was roughly 60% male and about 40% female. Therapy received beforehand was radiotherapy, temozolomide, or both, with most patients given both.

Sequencing was performed with immunoSEQ multiplex PCR; in TCRdb, only in-frame clones are kept and a portion is missing. The sample lists over 50,000 clones; around 90% were seen once. Time point indicated: week 5, during vaccination. The investigators gave 300 ug of mutant IDH1 20-mer peptide in each vaccine dose, together with topical imiquimod. Turning to this clone: Antigen unknown.

The CDR3 is 14 amino acids. CDR1 is SGHDT, CDR2 YYEEEE, per germline. V was clipped by 7 bases and J by 4 bases, with 15 bases between them. Here the sequenced sample was PBMCs, taken from a glioma patient whose treatment included an IDH1 peptide vaccine. This receptor was taken from a woman aged 40 to 49 with glioma. This chain joins TRBV5-6 and TRBJ1-3; D perhaps matches TRBD1 (5 bases). The CDR3 nucleotides read TGTGCCAGCGGATACGGGACGACCGGAAACACCATATATTTT. This gives the protein CASGYGTTGNTIYF.